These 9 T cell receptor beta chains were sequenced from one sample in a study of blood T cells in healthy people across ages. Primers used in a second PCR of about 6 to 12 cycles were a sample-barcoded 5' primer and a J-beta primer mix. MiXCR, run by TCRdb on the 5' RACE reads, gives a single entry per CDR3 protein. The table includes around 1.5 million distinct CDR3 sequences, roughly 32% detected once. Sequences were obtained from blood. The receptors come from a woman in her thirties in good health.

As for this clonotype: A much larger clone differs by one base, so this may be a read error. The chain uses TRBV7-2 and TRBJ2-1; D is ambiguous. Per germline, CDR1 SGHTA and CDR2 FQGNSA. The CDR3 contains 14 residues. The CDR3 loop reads CASSLMVSYNKQFF. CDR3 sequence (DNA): TGTGCCAGCAGCTTAATGGTTTCCTACAATAAGCAGTTCTTC.

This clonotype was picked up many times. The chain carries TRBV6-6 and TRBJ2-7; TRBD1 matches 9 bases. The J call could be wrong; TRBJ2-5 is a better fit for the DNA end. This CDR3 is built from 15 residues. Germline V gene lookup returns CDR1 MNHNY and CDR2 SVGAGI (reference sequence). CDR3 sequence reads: CASSRPGTGIETQYF. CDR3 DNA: TGTGCCAGCAGTCGTCCCGGGACAGGGATAGAGACCCAGTACTTC.

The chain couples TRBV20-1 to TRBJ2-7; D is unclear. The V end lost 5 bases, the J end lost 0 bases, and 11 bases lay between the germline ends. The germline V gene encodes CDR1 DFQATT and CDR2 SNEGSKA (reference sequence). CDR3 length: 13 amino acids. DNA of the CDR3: TGCAGTGCTCATAGGACGAGCTCCTACGAGCAGTACTTC. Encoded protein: CSAHRTSSYEQYF.

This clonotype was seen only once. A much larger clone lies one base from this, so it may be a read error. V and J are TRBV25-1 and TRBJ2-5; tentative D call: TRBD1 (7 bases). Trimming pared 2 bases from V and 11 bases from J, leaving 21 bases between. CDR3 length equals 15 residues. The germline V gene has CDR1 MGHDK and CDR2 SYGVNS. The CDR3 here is CASSEPGGSTYGQYF. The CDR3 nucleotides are TGTGCCAGCAGTGAACCAGGGGGGTCGACCTACGGGCAGTACTTC.

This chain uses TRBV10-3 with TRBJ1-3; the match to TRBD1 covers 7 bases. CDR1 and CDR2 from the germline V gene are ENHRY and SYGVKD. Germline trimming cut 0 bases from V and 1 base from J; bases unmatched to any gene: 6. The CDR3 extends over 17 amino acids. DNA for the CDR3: TGTGCCATCAGTGAGTCGGACAGGTCGCGATCTGGAAACACCATATATTTT. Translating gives CAISESDRSRSGNTIYF.

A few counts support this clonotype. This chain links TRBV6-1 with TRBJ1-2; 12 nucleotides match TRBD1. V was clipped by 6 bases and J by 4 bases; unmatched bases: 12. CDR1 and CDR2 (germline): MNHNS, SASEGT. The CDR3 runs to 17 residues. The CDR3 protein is CASRERDRGQRGYGYTF. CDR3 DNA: TGTGCCAGCAGGGAACGGGACAGGGGGCAAAGAGGCTATGGCTACACCTTC.

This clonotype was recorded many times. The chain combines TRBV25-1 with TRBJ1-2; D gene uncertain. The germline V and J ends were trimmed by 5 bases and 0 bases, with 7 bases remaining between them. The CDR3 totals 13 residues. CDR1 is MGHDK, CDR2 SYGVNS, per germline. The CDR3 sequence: CASSSVSNYGYTF. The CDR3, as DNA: TGTGCCAGCAGTTCGGTTTCTAACTATGGCTACACCTTC.

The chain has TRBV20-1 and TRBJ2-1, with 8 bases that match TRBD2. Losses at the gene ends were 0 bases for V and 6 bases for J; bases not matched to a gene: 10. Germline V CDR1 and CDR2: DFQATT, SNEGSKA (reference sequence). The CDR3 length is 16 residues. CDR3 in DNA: TGCAGTGCTAGAGACTCAGGAAGCGGGGGAGGCAATGAGCAGTTCTTC. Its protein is CSARDSGSGGGNEQFF.

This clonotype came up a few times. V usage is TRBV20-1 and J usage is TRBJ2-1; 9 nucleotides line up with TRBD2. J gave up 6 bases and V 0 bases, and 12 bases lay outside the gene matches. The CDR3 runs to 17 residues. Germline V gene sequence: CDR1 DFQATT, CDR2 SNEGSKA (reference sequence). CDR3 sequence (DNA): TGCAGTGCTAGAGATCATGTGCGGGAGGGCCGGGGCAATGAGCAGTTCTTC. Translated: CSARDHVREGRGNEQFF.